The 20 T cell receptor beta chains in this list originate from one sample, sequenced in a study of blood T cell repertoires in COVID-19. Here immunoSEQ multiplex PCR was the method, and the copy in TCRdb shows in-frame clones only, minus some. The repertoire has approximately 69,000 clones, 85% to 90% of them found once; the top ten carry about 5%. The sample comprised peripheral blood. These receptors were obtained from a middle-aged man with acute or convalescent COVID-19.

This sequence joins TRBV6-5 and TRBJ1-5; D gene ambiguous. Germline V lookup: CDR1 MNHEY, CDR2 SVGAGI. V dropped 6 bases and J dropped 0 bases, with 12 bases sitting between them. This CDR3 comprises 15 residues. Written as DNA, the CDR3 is TGTGCCAGCAGAACCGAGAAATATAGCAATCAGCCCCAGCATTTT. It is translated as CASRTEKYSNQPQHF.

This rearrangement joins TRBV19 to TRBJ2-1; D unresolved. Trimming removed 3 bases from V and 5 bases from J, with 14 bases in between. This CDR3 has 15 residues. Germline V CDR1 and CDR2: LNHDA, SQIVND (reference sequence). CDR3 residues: CASSIGLLLNNEQFF. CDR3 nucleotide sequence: TGTGCCAGTAGTATTGGGCTTCTGCTTAACAATGAGCAGTTCTTC.

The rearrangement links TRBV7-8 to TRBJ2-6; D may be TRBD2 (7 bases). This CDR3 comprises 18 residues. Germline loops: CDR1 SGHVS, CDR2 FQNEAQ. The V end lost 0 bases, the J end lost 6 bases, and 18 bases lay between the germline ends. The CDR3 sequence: CASSLAGGGGVKANVLTF. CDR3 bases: TGTGCCAGCAGCTTAGCTGGAGGGGGGGGCGTTAAGGCCAACGTCCTGACTTTC.

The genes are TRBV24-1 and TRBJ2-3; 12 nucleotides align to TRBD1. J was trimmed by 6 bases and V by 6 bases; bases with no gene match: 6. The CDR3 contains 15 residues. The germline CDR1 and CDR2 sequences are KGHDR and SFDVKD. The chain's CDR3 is CATSSGTGGGDTQYF. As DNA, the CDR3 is TGTGCCACCAGTTCCGGGACAGGGGGCGGGGATACGCAGTATTTT.

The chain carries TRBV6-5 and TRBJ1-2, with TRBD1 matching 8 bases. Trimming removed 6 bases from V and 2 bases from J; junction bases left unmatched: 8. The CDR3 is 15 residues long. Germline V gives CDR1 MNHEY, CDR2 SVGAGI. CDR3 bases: TGTGCCAGCAGCCCCGATTGGACAGGGAACTATGGCTACACCTTC. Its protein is CASSPDWTGNYGYTF.

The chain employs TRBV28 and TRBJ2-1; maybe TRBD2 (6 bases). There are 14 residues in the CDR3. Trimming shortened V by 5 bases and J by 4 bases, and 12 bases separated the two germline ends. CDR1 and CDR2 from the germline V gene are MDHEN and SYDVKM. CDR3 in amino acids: CASSAREPYNEQFF. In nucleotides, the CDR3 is TGTGCCAGCAGTGCCCGGGAGCCATACAATGAGCAGTTCTTC.

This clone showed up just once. The CDR3 nucleotides are TGTGCCAGCAGGGGACAGGGGGTGGGTCTGTTCTTC. Translating it yields CASRGQGVGLFF. The V and J genes are TRBV2 and TRBJ2-1; TRBD1 matches 11 bases. Germline values: CDR1 SNHLY, CDR2 FYNNEI. The J segment lost 15 bases and the V segment lost 6 bases, leaving 7 bases of the junction unmatched. The CDR3 covers 12 residues.

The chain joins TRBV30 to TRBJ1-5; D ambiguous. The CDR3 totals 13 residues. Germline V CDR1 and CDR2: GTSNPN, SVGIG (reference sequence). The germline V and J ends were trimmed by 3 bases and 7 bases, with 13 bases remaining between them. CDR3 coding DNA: TGTGCCTGGAGCCTTGCCGACTACCAGCCCCAGCATTTT. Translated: CAWSLADYQPQHF.

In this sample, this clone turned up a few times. Here the CDR3 DNA reads TGCAGTGCTAGTTACAGGGGCACCTATAATTCACCCCTCCACTTT. It codes for CSASYRGTYNSPLHF. This chain joins TRBV20-1 and TRBJ1-6, with 7 bases aligning to TRBD1. V was clipped by 3 bases and J by 2 bases; unmatched bases: 4. This CDR3 spans 15 amino acids. CDR1 is DFQATT, CDR2 SNEGSKA, per germline (reference sequence).

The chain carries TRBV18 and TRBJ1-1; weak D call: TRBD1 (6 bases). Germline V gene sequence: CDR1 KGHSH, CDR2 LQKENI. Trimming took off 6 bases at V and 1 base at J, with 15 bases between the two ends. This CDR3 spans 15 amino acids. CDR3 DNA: TGTGCCAGCTCCTCGGGCCAGGGGCCGAACACTGAAGCTTTCTTT. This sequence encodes CASSSGQGPNTEAFF.

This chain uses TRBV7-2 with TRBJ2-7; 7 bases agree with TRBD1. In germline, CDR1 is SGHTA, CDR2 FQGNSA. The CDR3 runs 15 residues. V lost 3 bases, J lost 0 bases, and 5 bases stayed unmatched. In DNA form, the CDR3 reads TGTGCCAGCAGCTTCCCCCGGACAGGCTCCTACGAGCAGTACTTC. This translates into CASSFPRTGSYEQYF.

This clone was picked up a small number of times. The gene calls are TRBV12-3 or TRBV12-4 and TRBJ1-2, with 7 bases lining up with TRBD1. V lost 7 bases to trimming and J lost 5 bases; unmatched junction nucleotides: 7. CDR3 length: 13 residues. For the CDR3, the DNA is TGTGCCAGCAAATGGACAGGAGGGTATGGCTACACCTTC. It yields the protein CASKWTGGYGYTF.

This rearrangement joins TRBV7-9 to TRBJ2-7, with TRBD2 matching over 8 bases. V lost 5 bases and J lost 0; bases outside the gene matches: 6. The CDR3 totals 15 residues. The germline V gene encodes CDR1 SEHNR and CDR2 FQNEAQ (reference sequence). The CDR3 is CASSPTSGPSYEQYF. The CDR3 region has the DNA TGTGCCAGCAGCCCCACTAGCGGACCCTCCTACGAGCAGTACTTC.

CDR3 in amino acids: CASSTGIRSPLHF. As DNA, the CDR3 is TGTGCCAGCAGCACAGGGATCAGGTCACCCCTCCACTTT. The V and J genes are TRBV27 and TRBJ1-6, with D possibly TRBD1 on 6 matching bases. The CDR3 consists of 13 residues. The V end lost 6 bases, the J end lost 10 bases, and 13 bases lay between the germline ends. Germline CDR1 is MNHEY and CDR2 is SMNVEV (reference sequence).

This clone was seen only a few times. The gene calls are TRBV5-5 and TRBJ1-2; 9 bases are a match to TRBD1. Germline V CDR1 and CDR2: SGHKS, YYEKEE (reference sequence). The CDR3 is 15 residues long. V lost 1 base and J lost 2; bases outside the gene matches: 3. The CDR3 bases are TGTGCCAGCAGCTTGCGCGGGACAGGGAACTATGGCTACACCTTC. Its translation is CASSLRGTGNYGYTF. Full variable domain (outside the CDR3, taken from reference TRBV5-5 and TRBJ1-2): DAGVTQSPTHLIKTRGQQVTLRCSPISGHKSVSWYQQVLGQGPQFIFQYYEKEERGRGNFPDRFSARQFPNYSSELNVNALLLGDSALYLCASSLRGTGNYGYTFGSGTRLTVV.

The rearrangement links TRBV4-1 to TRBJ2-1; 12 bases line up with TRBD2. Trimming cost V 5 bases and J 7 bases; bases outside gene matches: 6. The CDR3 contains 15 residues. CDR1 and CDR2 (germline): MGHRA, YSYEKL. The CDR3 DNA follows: TGCGCCAGCAGCGAAGGACTAGCGGGATATAATGAGCAGTTCTTC. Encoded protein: CASSEGLAGYNEQFF.

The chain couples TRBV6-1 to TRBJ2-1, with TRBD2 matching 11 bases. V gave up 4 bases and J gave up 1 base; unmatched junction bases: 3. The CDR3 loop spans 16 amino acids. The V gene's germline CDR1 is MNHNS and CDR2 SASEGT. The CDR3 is CASSGRLAGSYNEQFF. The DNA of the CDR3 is TGTGCCAGCAGTGGGCGACTAGCGGGATCCTACAATGAGCAGTTCTTC.

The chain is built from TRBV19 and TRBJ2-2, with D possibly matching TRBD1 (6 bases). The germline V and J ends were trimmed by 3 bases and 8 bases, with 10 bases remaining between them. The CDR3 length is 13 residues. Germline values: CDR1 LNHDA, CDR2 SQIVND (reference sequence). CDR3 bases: TGTGCCAGTAGTATTATCAGGGGTGGGGAGCTGTTTTTT. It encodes CASSIIRGGELFF.

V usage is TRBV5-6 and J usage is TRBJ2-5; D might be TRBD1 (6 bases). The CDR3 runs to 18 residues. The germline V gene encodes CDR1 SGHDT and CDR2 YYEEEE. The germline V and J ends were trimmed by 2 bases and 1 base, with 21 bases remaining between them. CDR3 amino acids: CASSFPGNLGATQETQYF. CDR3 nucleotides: TGTGCCAGCAGCTTTCCCGGTAATCTGGGGGCGACCCAAGAGACCCAGTACTTC.

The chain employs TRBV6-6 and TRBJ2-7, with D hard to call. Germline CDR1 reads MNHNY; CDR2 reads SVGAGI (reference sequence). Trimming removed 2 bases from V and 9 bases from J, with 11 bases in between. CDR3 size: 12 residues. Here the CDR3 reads CASSYGQKGQYF. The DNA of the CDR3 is TGTGCCAGCAGTTACGGGCAGAAAGGGCAGTACTTC.